These 28 T cell receptor beta chains were all obtained from the same sample, sequenced in a study of shared clonotypes between healthy human individuals. Some clones are missing from TCRdb's copy, which holds only in-frame ones; the method was immunoSEQ multiplex PCR. This table holds about 600,000 clones, around 97% found once. Sequencing input: naive CD4+ T cells sorted from blood. The subset denotes: CD45RA+ positively selected. The receptors were sampled from a woman aged 25-40 years in good health.

The rearrangement links TRBV19 to TRBJ2-7; the match to TRBD1 covers 11 bases. The junction had 4 bases not matched to a gene; V was cut back by 6 bases and J by 6 bases. From germline, CDR1 is LNHDA and CDR2 SQIVND (reference sequence). The CDR3 is 13 residues long. The CDR3 nucleotides are TGTGCCAGTAGCGGGACAGGGGGTGGCGAGCAGTACTTC. Translation: CASSGTGGGEQYF.

The chain joins TRBV6-1 to TRBJ1-1, with D unresolved. Germline CDR1 is MNHNS and CDR2 is SASEGT. V was shortened by 7 bases and J by 5 bases, with 20 bases between the two germline ends. The CDR3 contains 15 residues. This chain's CDR3 is CASISGGRVGTEAFF. CDR3 DNA sequence: TGTGCCAGCATTTCTGGAGGGAGGGTAGGGACTGAAGCTTTCTTT.

The chain employs TRBV28 and TRBJ2-3; D is undetermined. Germline lookup yields CDR1 MDHEN and CDR2 SYDVKM. The CDR3 is made up of 14 amino acids. Trimming took off 4 bases at V and 4 bases at J, with 12 bases between the two ends. CDR3 DNA sequence: TGTGCCAGCAGTTCGCAAGGTGGACCAGATACGCAGTATTTT. Amino acid sequence: CASSSQGGPDTQYF. Variable domain in full (rest from reference TRBV28 and TRBJ2-3): DVKVTQSSRYLVKRTGEKVFLECVQDMDHENMFWYRQDPGLGLRLIYFSYDVKMKEKGDIPEGYSVSREKKERFSLILESASTNQTSMYLCASSSQGGPDTQYFGPGTRLTVL.

Only one count was recorded for this clone. At one end, the junction sequence differs from germline, possibly due to a read error. The chain combines TRBV7-9 with TRBJ2-1; 11 bases agree with TRBD2. This CDR3 region has 14 residues. The V gene's germline CDR1 is SEHNR and CDR2 FQNEAQ (reference sequence). CDR3 sequence: CASRLAGGYGEQFF. CDR3 DNA: TGTGCCAGCAGATTAGCGGGAGGGTACGGTGAGCAGTTCTTC. Looking up the rest from reference TRBV7-9 and TRBJ2-1 gives the full variable domain: DTGVSQNPRHKITKRGQNVTFRCDPISEHNRLYWYRQTLGQGPEFLTYFQNEAQLEKSRLLSDRFSAERPKGSFSTLEIQRTEQGDSAMYLCASRLAGGYGEQFFGPGTRLTVL.

The chain has TRBV18 and TRBJ2-2; TRBD1 is a possible D gene (6 bases). CDR1 is KGHSH, CDR2 LQKENI, per germline. Trimming removed 3 bases from V and 0 bases from J, with 11 bases in between. The CDR3 length is 16 residues. The CDR3, as DNA: TGTGCCAGCTCACCGCCCGGGACACCGAACACCGGGGAGCTGTTTTTT. This codes for CASSPPGTPNTGELFF.

DNA for the CDR3: TGTGCCAGCAGCTCTTCGCTAGCCGGTCTAGAGACCCAGTACTTC. It is translated as CASSSSLAGLETQYF. The chain couples TRBV5-5 to TRBJ2-5, with a tentative D call TRBD2 (5 bases). This CDR3 is 15 amino acids long. CDR1 SGHKS and CDR2 YYEKEE come from the germline V gene (reference sequence). The ends were cut back, 3 bases at V and 4 bases at J, with 16 bases in the middle.

This sequence joins TRBV28 and TRBJ2-7; 9 bases line up with TRBD1. This CDR3 region has 16 residues. Per the germline V gene, CDR1 is MDHEN and CDR2 is SYDVKM. V gave up 3 bases and J gave up 3 bases; unmatched junction bases: 9. CDR3 amino acids: CASSFSPRDRDYEQYF. The CDR3 nucleotides are TGTGCCAGCAGTTTTTCACCCCGGGACAGGGACTACGAGCAGTACTTC.

This chain links TRBV9 with TRBJ2-5, with 10 bases identical to TRBD2. The CDR3 is 15 residues long. Germline CDR1 reads SGDLS; CDR2 reads YYNGEE. With 3 bases clipped from V and 5 bases from J, the junction kept 7 bases outside the gene matches. CDR3 sequence (DNA): TGTGCCAGCAGCGGACGGACTAGCGGCCATGAGACCCAGTACTTC. This translates into CASSGRTSGHETQYF.

Regarding this clone: This CDR3 is also generated by other DNA sequences in the sample. The chain combines TRBV6-1 with TRBJ1-2; no clear D. The CDR3 consists of 10 residues. Germline CDR1 and CDR2: MNHNS and SASEGT. V lost 3 bases and J lost 5, with 1 base in between. CDR3 nucleotide sequence: TGTGCCAGCAGTGAGTATGGCTACACCTTC. Translating gives CASSEYGYTF.

This chain joins TRBV10-2 and TRBJ2-7, with 7 nucleotides matching TRBD2. CDR1 WSHSY and CDR2 SAAADI come from the germline V gene. With V trimmed by 4 bases and J by 0 bases, 6 bases remained unmatched. The CDR3 has 15 residues. The CDR3 bases are TGCGCCAGCAGTGTCCTAGCGGACCGCTCCTACGAGCAGTACTTC. Protein product: CASSVLADRSYEQYF.

The chain's CDR3 is CASSRRQGGYGYTF. The CDR3 DNA follows: TGTGCCAGCAGCCGACGACAGGGTGGCTATGGCTACACCTTC. The rearrangement links TRBV27 to TRBJ1-2, with 7 bases fitting TRBD1. With V trimmed by 6 bases and J by 4 bases, 8 bases remained unmatched. Germline V lookup: CDR1 MNHEY, CDR2 SMNVEV (reference sequence). The CDR3 runs to 14 residues.

This chain joins TRBV6-5 and TRBJ2-2; no firm D call. The germline V gene encodes CDR1 MNHEY and CDR2 SVGAGI. V shed 5 bases and J shed 5 bases, with 12 bases lying between them. The CDR3 extends over 14 amino acids. The CDR3 sequence: CASSNPWGTGELFF. The DNA for the CDR3 is TGTGCCAGCAGTAATCCCTGGGGTACCGGGGAGCTGTTTTTT.

The V call is TRBV5-1, the J call TRBJ1-5, with D maybe TRBD1 (6 bases). CDR3 length: 15 residues. Germline CDR1 SGHRS, CDR2 YFSETQ. The V gene lost 4 bases and the J gene lost 4 bases, with 15 bases spanning the gap. The CDR3 reads CASSPGTPANQPQHF. CDR3 DNA: TGCGCCAGCAGCCCCGGGACACCTGCTAATCAGCCCCAGCATTTT.

The chain employs TRBV14 and TRBJ2-1; D is ambiguous. Germline CDR1 and CDR2: SGHDN and FVKESK. V lost 1 base to trimming and J lost 6 bases, with 1 base between them. The CDR3 length is 11 residues. CDR3 in amino acids: CASSQGNEQFF. The CDR3 DNA reads as TGTGCCAGCAGCCAAGGCAATGAGCAGTTCTTC.

The rearrangement uses TRBV2 and TRBJ2-2; 9 bases agree with TRBD2. The CDR3 is 17 amino acids. The J segment lost 1 base and the V segment lost 2 bases, leaving 5 bases of the junction unmatched. CDR1 is SNHLY and CDR2 is FYNNEI in the germline V gene. The CDR3: CASSENISGGNTGELFF. The CDR3, as DNA: TGTGCCAGCAGTGAAAATATTAGCGGGGGGAACACCGGGGAGCTGTTTTTT.

The J gene is TRBJ2-1, the V gene TRBV28; tentative D call: TRBD2 (6 bases). Germline CDR1 reads MDHEN; CDR2 reads SYDVKM. V shed 1 base and J shed 4 bases, with 14 bases lying between them. The CDR3 has 16 residues. The CDR3 nucleotides are TGTGCCAGCAGTTTATATCCGGGAGAGAGATACAATGAGCAGTTCTTC. Protein sequence: CASSLYPGERYNEQFF. Variable domain in full (rest from reference TRBV28 and TRBJ2-1): DVKVTQSSRYLVKRTGEKVFLECVQDMDHENMFWYRQDPGLGLRLIYFSYDVKMKEKGDIPEGYSVSREKKERFSLILESASTNQTSMYLCASSLYPGERYNEQFFGPGTRLTVL.

The gene calls are TRBV7-3 and TRBJ2-2, with D perhaps TRBD2 (6 bases). The V gene lost 5 bases and the J gene lost 5 bases, with 12 bases spanning the gap. Germline V gives CDR1 SGHTA, CDR2 FQGTGA. This CDR3 spans 14 amino acids. CDR3 sequence reads: CASSRDLGTGELFF. CDR3 nucleotide sequence: TGTGCCAGCAGCCGGGACTTAGGGACCGGGGAGCTGTTTTTT.

The V call is TRBV15, the J call TRBJ2-3; tentatively, D is TRBD2 (6 bases). In germline, CDR1 is LNHNV, CDR2 YYDKDF (reference sequence). The CDR3 is 19 residues long. Between the trimmed V and J ends, which lost 5 bases and 2 bases, there was a span of 26 bases. CDR3 in DNA: TGTGCCACCAGCGCCCCAGTCGGGGGAAGCTTCGGGGTCACAGATACGCAGTATTTT. Amino acids: CATSAPVGGSFGVTDTQYF.

The V gene is TRBV10-3, the J gene TRBJ2-3, with unresolved D. V was shortened by 0 bases and J by 4 bases, with 8 bases between the two germline ends. Germline values: CDR1 ENHRY, CDR2 SYGVKD. The CDR3 is 14 residues long. Here the CDR3 reads CAISESRPPDTQYF. CDR3 in DNA: TGTGCCATCAGTGAGTCACGACCCCCAGATACGCAGTATTTT.

CDR3 coding DNA: TGTGCCAGCAGTTTGGGGCAGCTAAACACCGGGGAGCTGTTTTTT. It codes for CASSLGQLNTGELFF. J is TRBJ2-2 and V is TRBV28; D is possibly TRBD1 (5 bases). CDR1 is MDHEN and CDR2 is SYDVKM in the germline V gene. Trimming removed 3 bases from V and 2 bases from J, with 10 bases in between. The CDR3 spans 15 residues. The full variable domain, its missing parts supplied by reference TRBV28 and TRBJ2-2, is DVKVTQSSRYLVKRTGEKVFLECVQDMDHENMFWYRQDPGLGLRLIYFSYDVKMKEKGDIPEGYSVSREKKERFSLILESASTNQTSMYLCASSLGQLNTGELFFGEGSRLTVL.

The chain joins TRBV5-6 to TRBJ2-1; 8 bases match TRBD2. CDR3 length: 17 residues. J gave up 5 bases and V 3 bases, and 13 bases lay outside the gene matches. CDR1 is SGHDT, CDR2 YYEEEE, per germline. In nucleotides, the CDR3 is TGTGCCAGCAGCTCACTCTTAGCGGGACTTCGTAACAATGAGCAGTTCTTC. Its translation is CASSSLLAGLRNNEQFF.

The chain carries TRBV27 and TRBJ2-2; TRBD2 agrees at 11 bases. There are 19 residues in the CDR3. The ends lost 5 bases at V and 7 bases at J; junction bases unmatched: 18. Germline V gives CDR1 MNHEY, CDR2 SMNVEV (reference sequence). The CDR3 bases are TGTGCCAGCAGTATCAACTTAAAAACTAGCGGGAGTTATGACGGGGAGCTGTTTTTT. This sequence encodes CASSINLKTSGSYDGELFF.

The CDR3 DNA sequence: TGTGCCAGCAGTTACACAGGGGCTCATGGAAACACCATATATTTT. It encodes CASSYTGAHGNTIYF. The J gene is TRBJ1-3, the V gene TRBV6-5, with TRBD1 matching 7 bases. This CDR3 spans 15 amino acids. Losses at the gene ends were 2 bases for V and 3 bases for J; bases not matched to a gene: 4. The germline gives CDR1 MNHEY, CDR2 SVGAGI.

The CDR3 DNA sequence: TGTGCCAGCAGCCTGGGACTAGCGGGAGGGCCTTCGTTTGGTGAGCAGTTCTTC. Its protein is CASSLGLAGGPSFGEQFF. The chain has TRBV9 and TRBJ2-1; 16 positions match TRBD2. V trimming: 4 bases; J trimming: 9 bases; junction bases outside the gene matches: 13. This CDR3 has 18 amino acids. Germline lookup yields CDR1 SGDLS and CDR2 YYNGEE.

The chain employs TRBV7-9 and TRBJ1-2; D possibly corresponds to TRBD1 (6 bases). The germline V and J ends were trimmed by 5 bases and 3 bases, with 19 bases remaining between them. The germline V gene has CDR1 SEHNR and CDR2 FQNEAQ (reference sequence). This CDR3 region has 16 residues. CDR3 DNA sequence: TGTGCCAGCAGCACCAGGATGAGGGGGGCGGACTATGGCTACACCTTC. Translation gives CASSTRMRGADYGYTF. The whole variable domain, remainder taken from reference TRBV7-9 and TRBJ1-2, is DTGVSQNPRHKITKRGQNVTFRCDPISEHNRLYWYRQTLGQGPEFLTYFQNEAQLEKSRLLSDRFSAERPKGSFSTLEIQRTEQGDSAMYLCASSTRMRGADYGYTFGSGTRLTVV.

The chain uses TRBV6-5 and TRBJ2-7; no clear D gene. Germline loops: CDR1 MNHEY, CDR2 SVGAGI. The CDR3 runs to 16 residues. V was trimmed by 4 bases and J by 0 bases, leaving 16 bases between them. CDR3 nucleotides: TGTGCCAGCAGTTTAACCCCGGTGGGCAGCTCCTACGAGCAGTACTTC. Protein product: CASSLTPVGSSYEQYF.

V and J are TRBV27 and TRBJ2-3, with D tentatively TRBD1 or TRBD2 (5 bases each). This CDR3 spans 15 amino acids. Trimming removed 6 bases at V and 2 bases at J, with 15 bases between. From germline, CDR1 is MNHEY and CDR2 SMNVEV (reference sequence). The chain's CDR3 is CASRPGKRFTDTQYF. The DNA for the CDR3 is TGTGCCAGCAGACCAGGGAAGCGGTTCACAGATACGCAGTATTTT.

The rearrangement links TRBV19 to TRBJ1-5; D is undetermined. CDR1 is LNHDA, CDR2 SQIVND, per germline (reference sequence). The CDR3 has 16 amino acids. Trimming removed 2 bases at V and 1 base at J, with 12 bases between. CDR3 DNA sequence: TGTGCCAGTAGTATATCGCCCATGGGGAGCAATCAGCCCCAGCATTTT. Protein product: CASSISPMGSNQPQHF.